Each of the 27 T cell receptor beta chains below was sequenced from the same sample in a study of blood T cells in healthy people across ages. Alongside a J-beta primer mix, a sample-barcoded 5' primer served in a second PCR lasting roughly 6 to 12 cycles. In TCRdb, the 5' RACE reads were re-called with MiXCR into one record per CDR3 protein. The sample shows approximately 690,000 distinct CDR3 sequences, roughly two fifths of them seen only once. Material: blood. The receptors come from a man at least 80 years old in good health.

Details on this clonotype: This could be a read error, since a much larger clone is one nucleotide away. The chain joins TRBV20-1 to TRBJ2-3, with 12 nucleotides matching TRBD2. The J segment lost 6 bases and the V segment lost 0 bases, leaving 13 bases of the junction unmatched. The CDR3 sequence is 18 residues long. CDR1 and CDR2 (germline): DFQATT, SNEGSKA (reference sequence). The CDR3 region is CSARDWRLAGVGWDTQYF. As DNA, the CDR3 is TGCAGTGCTAGAGATTGGAGACTAGCGGGAGTAGGGTGGGATACGCAGTATTTT.

This clonotype was counted ten times or more. The V call is TRBV7-2, the J call TRBJ2-3; D unresolved. The CDR3 consists of 17 residues. Per germline, CDR1 SGHTA and CDR2 FQGNSA. V was trimmed by 4 bases and J by 0 bases, leaving 17 bases between them. The CDR3 DNA reads as TGTGCCAGCAGCTCAACCCTAGGGCAGACTAGCACAGATACGCAGTATTTT. Translated: CASSSTLGQTSTDTQYF.

The chain couples TRBV15 to TRBJ2-7; no firm D call. The CDR3 extends over 15 amino acids. The V gene lost 4 bases and the J gene lost 2 bases, with 15 bases spanning the gap. Germline CDR1 LNHNV, CDR2 YYDKDF (reference sequence). This CDR3 reads CATSTVERPPYEQYF. The CDR3 nucleotides read TGTGCCACCAGCACGGTTGAAAGACCTCCCTACGAGCAGTACTTC.

This chain uses TRBV7-2 with TRBJ1-6; D remains ambiguous. The V and J ends lost 5 bases and 12 bases respectively, with 14 bases between them. CDR1 is SGHTA, CDR2 FQGNSA, per germline. The CDR3 runs 13 residues. CDR3 DNA sequence: TGTGCCAGCAGCCTAAACACCGTTGAACCCCTCCACTTT. This sequence encodes CASSLNTVEPLHF.

This chain joins TRBV7-2 and TRBJ2-7, with D possibly matching TRBD1 (5 bases). The V and J ends lost 7 bases and 4 bases respectively, with 14 bases between them. The CDR3 contains 13 residues. Germline V lookup: CDR1 SGHTA, CDR2 FQGNSA. The CDR3, as DNA: TGTGCCAGCACCCGAGAAAGGGGTTACGAGCAGTACTTC. Protein: CASTRERGYEQYF.

This clonotype was found once. The chain carries TRBV18 and TRBJ2-7; 7 bases are a match to TRBD1. The ends lost 3 bases at V and 2 bases at J; junction bases unmatched: 13. There are 17 residues in the CDR3. CDR1 is KGHSH and CDR2 is LQKENI in the germline V gene. This chain's CDR3 is CASSPRGPDRTPYEQYF. CDR3 DNA sequence: TGTGCCAGCTCACCGAGGGGTCCGGACAGGACCCCCTACGAGCAGTACTTC.

The V gene is TRBV7-2, the J gene TRBJ2-5; D is unresolved. This CDR3 region has 13 residues. Trimming left V 1 base short and J 11 bases short, with 14 bases between. Germline values: CDR1 SGHTA, CDR2 FQGNSA. CDR3 region: CASSLGLVNEQYF. The CDR3 DNA reads as TGTGCCAGCAGCTTAGGACTCGTTAATGAGCAGTACTTC. The whole variable domain, filled in from reference TRBV7-2 and TRBJ2-5, reads GAGVSQSPSNKVTEKGKDVELRCDPISGHTALYWYRQSLGQGLEFLIYFQGNSAPDKSGLPSDRFSAERTGGSVSTLTIQRTQQEDSAVYLCASSLGLVNEQYFGPGTRLLVL.

V and J are TRBV2 and TRBJ2-4; perhaps TRBD1 as D (6 bases). The V end was cut by 7 bases, the J end by 4 bases, with 11 bases between. This CDR3 has 13 amino acids. Germline CDR1 and CDR2: SNHLY and FYNNEI. DNA of the CDR3: TGTGCCAGCAACGCAGGGGCGAAAAACATTCAGTACTTC. This encodes CASNAGAKNIQYF.

This sequence joins TRBV11-2 and TRBJ2-5; maybe TRBD1 (6 bases). V lost 2 bases and J 5 bases, leaving 18 bases between the germline ends. The CDR3 is 16 amino acids. Germline loops: CDR1 SGHAT, CDR2 FQNNGV. The CDR3 reads CASSLYTTGRRETQYF. The DNA of the CDR3 is TGTGCCAGCAGCTTATACACGACAGGCAGGCGGGAGACCCAGTACTTC.

The rearrangement joins TRBV18 to TRBJ2-5; the D gene could be TRBD1 or TRBD2 (5 bases each). The CDR3 contains 17 residues. Germline assignment: CDR1 KGHSH and CDR2 LQKENI. V was shortened by 0 bases and J by 5 bases, with 19 bases between the two germline ends. The CDR3: CASSPPVRDQSRETQYF. As DNA, the CDR3 is TGTGCCAGCTCACCACCCGTGAGGGACCAAAGTCGGGAGACCCAGTACTTC.

In its sample, this clonotype was seen many times. This chain connects TRBV28 to TRBJ2-1; D gene uncertain. The germline V and J ends were trimmed by 6 bases and 10 bases, with 10 bases remaining between them. This CDR3 has 11 amino acids. Germline assignment: CDR1 MDHEN and CDR2 SYDVKM. The CDR3 sequence: CASSLVAEQFF. Written as DNA, the CDR3 is TGTGCCAGCAGCTTAGTGGCAGAGCAGTTCTTC.

Ten or more counts support this clonotype. The CDR3 sequence is CSARGPVGYEQYF. CDR3 bases: TGCAGTGCTAGGGGCCCGGTGGGCTACGAGCAGTACTTC. The rearrangement joins TRBV20-1 to TRBJ2-7; D is uncertain. With 3 bases removed from V and 3 bases from J, the gap between germline ends came to 12 bases. The CDR3 spans 13 residues. The germline gives CDR1 DFQATT, CDR2 SNEGSKA (reference sequence).

The chain recombines TRBV10-2 with TRBJ2-7; D unclear. V was trimmed by 2 bases and J by 0 bases, leaving 11 bases between them. The germline V gene encodes CDR1 WSHSY and CDR2 SAAADI. The CDR3 is made up of 15 amino acids. The CDR3 nucleotides read TGCGCCAGCAGTGAGGGCGGTGGATTCTCCTACGAGCAGTACTTC. It specifies CASSEGGGFSYEQYF.

The J gene is TRBJ2-5, the V gene TRBV7-2; TRBD2 might be the D (5 bases). This CDR3 is built from 15 residues. Germline loops: CDR1 SGHTA, CDR2 FQGNSA. Trimming took 1 base from V and 11 from J, leaving 20 bases between them. The CDR3 is CASSLGASSYNEQYF. CDR3 nucleotides: TGTGCCAGCAGCTTAGGAGCTTCTAGCTACAATGAGCAGTACTTC. The full variable domain, completed using reference TRBV7-2 and TRBJ2-5, is GAGVSQSPSNKVTEKGKDVELRCDPISGHTALYWYRQSLGQGLEFLIYFQGNSAPDKSGLPSDRFSAERTGGSVSTLTIQRTQQEDSAVYLCASSLGASSYNEQYFGPGTRLLVL.

This sequence joins TRBV6-2 or TRBV6-3 and TRBJ2-2; unclear D gene. The CDR3 contains 13 residues. V lost 0 bases, J lost 4 bases, and 3 bases lay in between. Germline V CDR1 and CDR2: MNHEY, SVGEGT. The CDR3 spells CASSYSPTGELFF. The CDR3 bases are TGTGCCAGCAGTTACTCTCCCACCGGGGAGCTGTTTTTT.

This clonotype has ten or more counts. The chain couples TRBV11-2 to TRBJ2-3; a weak D match, TRBD2 (6 bases). The CDR3 sequence is 15 residues long. Trimming removed 5 bases at V and 4 bases at J, with 16 bases between. CDR1 and CDR2 from the germline V gene are SGHAT and FQNNGV. In DNA form, the CDR3 reads TGTGCCAGCAGCCCACAGCGCGGGGCCGCAGATACGCAGTATTTT. Protein sequence: CASSPQRGAADTQYF.

This sequence joins TRBV7-2 and TRBJ1-2; no definite D call. V gave up 5 bases and J gave up 8 bases, with 18 bases separating them. This CDR3 region has 14 residues. Germline loops: CDR1 SGHTA, CDR2 FQGNSA. CDR3 nucleotide sequence: TGTGCCAGCAGCCCACAGACGGTAGTATTGGGCTACACCTTC. The encoded protein is CASSPQTVVLGYTF.

The gene calls are TRBV5-1 and TRBJ2-5; D may match TRBD1 or TRBD2 (5 bases each). The DNA end is a closer match to TRBJ2-7, so the J assignment may be wrong. The CDR3 has 16 residues. CDR1 SGHRS and CDR2 YFSETQ come from the germline V gene. CDR3 nucleotides: TGCGCCAGCAGCTTGGGGAGTCGTCCAGGGACCGTCGAGCAGTACTTC. Residues: CASSLGSRPGTVEQYF.

Only a few counts were recorded for this clonotype. Written as DNA, the CDR3 is TGCAGTGCTAGAGATCCAAGGACTAGCATCAATGAGCAGTTCTTC. It is translated as CSARDPRTSINEQFF. The chain recombines TRBV20-1 with TRBJ2-1; 8 bases are a match to TRBD2. Trimming at V came to 0 bases and at J to 6 bases, leaving 7 bases not matched to a gene. CDR3 length: 15 amino acids. Germline V gene sequence: CDR1 DFQATT, CDR2 SNEGSKA (reference sequence).

This CDR3 is CSARTAGGVNEQFF. The CDR3 coding sequence is TGCAGTGCTAGGACTGCGGGGGGGGTCAATGAGCAGTTCTTC. The chain is built from TRBV20-1 and TRBJ2-1, with TRBD2 matching 9 bases. Germline V gives CDR1 DFQATT, CDR2 SNEGSKA (reference sequence). The CDR3 is 14 amino acids. V lost 3 bases and J lost 6; bases outside the gene matches: 6.

V usage is TRBV5-5 and J usage is TRBJ2-1, with 7 bases aligning to TRBD2. The CDR3 runs 14 residues. Germline V gene lookup returns CDR1 SGHKS and CDR2 YYEKEE (reference sequence). V lost 2 bases to trimming and J lost 6 bases; unmatched junction nucleotides: 5. As DNA, the CDR3 is TGTGCCAGCAGCTTCGGGACTATGCCCAATGAGCAGTTCTTC. The encoded protein is CASSFGTMPNEQFF.

This sequence joins TRBV28 and TRBJ2-7; D gene uncertain. The ends were cut back, 6 bases at V and 5 bases at J, with 11 bases in the middle. CDR1 is MDHEN and CDR2 is SYDVKM in the germline V gene. CDR3 size: 12 residues. Written as DNA, the CDR3 is TGTGCCAGCAGCAATGTGGCGGACGAGCAGTACTTC. As protein: CASSNVADEQYF.

This clonotype was recorded at least ten times. The V call is TRBV5-1, the J call TRBJ2-7, with 9 nucleotides matching TRBD1. Germline V gene data show CDR1 as SGHRS and CDR2 as YFSETQ. This CDR3 spans 14 amino acids. The junction had 8 bases not matched to a gene; V was cut back by 4 bases and J by 6 bases. The CDR3 nucleotides read TGCGCCAGCAGCGCGGGACAGGGCCGGAGCGAGCAGTACTTC. It translates to CASSAGQGRSEQYF.

This clonotype was seen repeatedly, ten times or more. The chain has TRBV28 and TRBJ2-7; no clear D gene. This CDR3 has 14 amino acids. Trimming cost V 4 bases and J 2 bases, with 12 bases left between them. The V gene's germline CDR1 is MDHEN and CDR2 SYDVKM. CDR3 bases: TGTGCCAGCAGTTCCTCAGCCGGGCCCTACGAGCAGTACTTC. This encodes CASSSSAGPYEQYF.

The rearrangement links TRBV28 to TRBJ2-7; no reliable D call. The CDR3 is 14 residues long. The germline gives CDR1 MDHEN, CDR2 SYDVKM. Trimming pared 3 bases from V and 3 bases from J, leaving 12 bases between. The CDR3 sequence: CASSLILMGYEQYF. The CDR3 coding sequence is TGTGCCAGCAGTTTGATACTCATGGGCTACGAGCAGTACTTC.

The genes are TRBV6-2 or TRBV6-3 and TRBJ2-1, with TRBD2 identical over 9 bases. The J segment lost 6 bases and the V segment lost 4 bases, leaving 7 bases of the junction unmatched. Per the germline V gene, CDR1 is MNHEY and CDR2 is SVGEGT. This CDR3 is built from 15 residues. The CDR3 reads CASSSTGGRANEQFF. The DNA of the CDR3 is TGTGCCAGCAGTTCTACGGGCGGGAGGGCCAATGAGCAGTTCTTC.

V and J are TRBV7-2 and TRBJ2-7; the match to TRBD2 covers 9 bases. The germline gives CDR1 SGHTA, CDR2 FQGNSA. This CDR3 is built from 13 residues. With 6 bases clipped from V and 3 bases from J, the junction kept 3 bases outside the gene matches. In DNA form, the CDR3 reads TGTGCCAGCAGTTCGACTAGCGGCTACGAGCAGTACTTC. Protein: CASSSTSGYEQYF.